The 6 T cell receptor beta chains in this list originate from one sample, sequenced in a study of T-cell memory formation after mild COVID-19 listed by TCRdb under 2021. Library prep was done by 5' RACE. Sequencer: Illumina NovaSeq 6000. TCRdb reprocessing: public reads trimmed at Q25 with fastp, clones called with MiXCR, in-frame beta chains kept. All rows with the same CDR3 protein become a single entry with the most common DNA and genes. The sample table holds approximately 390,000 distinct CDR3 sequences, of which approximately 16% were seen once. Under 25% of the sample is taken by the ten largest. Sequencing was performed on PBMCs or a T cell subset sorted from them (not recorded which). These receptors were taken from a man aged 18 to 30 who had mild COVID-19 (a few samples of this study predate the infection). The sample titles of this study are shuffled in the database, so cell type and time point are left out; the donor was told from shared clones.

The chain couples TRBV2 to TRBJ1-6, with no clear D. Germline assignment: CDR1 SNHLY and CDR2 FYNNEI. The CDR3 runs 14 residues. V was shortened by 4 bases and J by 7 bases, with 11 bases between the two germline ends. The CDR3 is CASSVGMRNSPLHF. As DNA, the CDR3 is TGTGCCAGCAGTGTGGGAATGCGGAATTCACCCCTCCACTTT.

The V and J genes are TRBV9 and TRBJ1-2, with a weak D call TRBD1 (6 bases). In germline, CDR1 is SGDLS, CDR2 YYNGEE. The CDR3 runs to 12 residues. V dropped 3 bases and J dropped 9 bases, with 12 bases sitting between them. Written as DNA, the CDR3 is TGTGCCAGCAGCGGAGGGGGGGAGCGCTACACCTTC. It yields the protein CASSGGGERYTF.

This chain joins TRBV28 and TRBJ2-5; D gene uncertain. This CDR3 spans 15 amino acids. V gave up 6 bases and J gave up 4 bases, with 18 bases separating them. Germline V gene sequence: CDR1 MDHEN, CDR2 SYDVKM. The CDR3 here is CASSPPDGRLETQYF. Written as DNA, the CDR3 is TGTGCCAGCAGCCCCCCGGACGGAAGACTAGAGACCCAGTACTTC.

This clonotype has just a few counts. This chain uses TRBV2 with TRBJ1-2, with D unresolved. Trimming left V 11 bases short and J 2 bases short, with 12 bases between. The germline CDR1 and CDR2 sequences are SNHLY and FYNNEI. There are 12 residues in the CDR3. The CDR3 sequence: CARGSTNYGYTF. The CDR3 DNA reads as TGTGCCCGCGGGAGTACCAACTATGGCTACACCTTC.

V is TRBV3-1 and J is TRBJ1-2, with D hard to call. This CDR3 has 14 amino acids. Germline CDR1 LGHDT, CDR2 YNNKEL (reference sequence). V was cut by 1 base and J by 6 bases, with 12 bases left in between. This chain's CDR3 is CASSQGPRTDGYTF. The CDR3 coding sequence is TGTGCCAGCAGCCAAGGGCCGAGGACGGATGGCTACACCTTC.

In its sample, this clonotype was seen a few times. This CDR3 is CASSSPGLAGGHREQFF. The CDR3 DNA sequence: TGTGCCAGCAGTTCCCCGGGACTAGCGGGGGGGCATCGTGAGCAGTTCTTC. The chain recombines TRBV6-2 or TRBV6-3 with TRBJ2-1; 16 nucleotides match TRBD2. V shed 4 bases, J shed 9 bases, and the junction held 9 bases outside the gene matches. In germline, CDR1 is MNHEY, CDR2 SVGEGT. This CDR3 has 17 residues.